This entry describes one T cell receptor beta chain. The sample carries other DNA sequences with the same CDR3. This specimen comes from a study of OX40 agonist ivuxolimab in advanced cancers. Study-level information: Three patients showed partial responses: one hepatocellular carcinoma and two cutaneous melanoma cases.

Assay: immunoSEQ multiplex PCR; the TCRdb copy retains only in-frame clones and omits some. Here the sample spans approximately 87,000 clones, 88% being singletons. V was pared by 10 bases and J by 5 bases, with 12 bases between. The CDR3 runs 11 residues. Looked up from germline, CDR1 is SGHNT and CDR2 is YYREEE (reference sequence). This receptor was identified in an adult with an advanced solid tumor such as melanoma, head and neck, liver or kidney cancer. This chain uses TRBV5-4 with TRBJ2-5, with D perhaps TRBD1 (6 bases). Here the sequenced sample was CD4+ or CD8+ T cells sorted from blood, taken in a trial of the OX40 agonist ivuxolimab. DNA of the CDR3: TGTGCCTCCTCCCAGGGGGAGACCCAGTACTTC. Translation: CASSQGETQYF.